What follows describes a single T cell receptor (beta chain). No antigen is known for it. This record comes from a study of Graves' ophthalmopathy and Graves' hyperthyroidism. The study's findings and limits: A classifier, a 13-signature model, separated ophthalmopathy from stable hyperthyroidism with approximately 87% sensitivity and 65% to 83% specificity.

Amplifying from RNA transcripts, the study obtained TCR beta CDR3 regions. HTBI primers primed a first-round RT-PCR, and a second-round multiplex PCR followed. From the multiplex PCR reads, TCRdb called clonotypes with MiXCR, one entry per CDR3 protein. The sample consists of roughly 300,000 distinct CDR3 sequences, about a sixth of them appearing once. The CDR3 consists of 17 residues. Germline V gives CDR1 SGHRS, CDR2 YFSETQ. The ends lost 4 bases at V and 5 bases at J; junction bases unmatched: 14. The chain employs TRBV5-1 and TRBJ2-5; TRBD2 aligns across 10 bases. The TCR sequence derives from an adult man with Graves' ophthalmopathy. The sample was peripheral blood. CDR3 residues: CASSDTSGLASGETQYF. The CDR3 DNA reads TGCGCCAGCAGCGACACTTCGGGACTAGCGTCGGGGGAGACCCAGTACTTC.